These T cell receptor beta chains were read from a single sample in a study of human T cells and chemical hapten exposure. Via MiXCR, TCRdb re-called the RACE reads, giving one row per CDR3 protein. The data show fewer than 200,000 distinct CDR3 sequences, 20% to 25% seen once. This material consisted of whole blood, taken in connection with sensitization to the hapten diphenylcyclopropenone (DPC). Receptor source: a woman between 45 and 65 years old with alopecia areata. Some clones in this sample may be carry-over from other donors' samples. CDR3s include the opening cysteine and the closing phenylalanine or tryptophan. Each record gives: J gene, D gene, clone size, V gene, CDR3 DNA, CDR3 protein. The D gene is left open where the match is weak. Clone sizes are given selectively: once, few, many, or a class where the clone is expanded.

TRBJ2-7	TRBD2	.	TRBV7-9	TGTGCCAGCAGCTCTCTAGCGGGATTCGTCTACGAGCAGTACTTC	CASSSLAGFVYEQYF
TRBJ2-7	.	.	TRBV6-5	TGTGCCAGCAGTTATAGGGCGACCTCATACGAGCAGTACTTC	CASSYRATSYEQYF
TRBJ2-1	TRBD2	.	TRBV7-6	TGTGCCAGCAGCTTAGGGGTTCCTAGCGGGATCAACAATGAGCAGTTCTTC	CASSLGVPSGINNEQFF
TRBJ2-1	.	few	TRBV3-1	TGTGCCAGCAGCCCGGGATCCTGGACATACAATGAGCAGTTCTTC	CASSPGSWTYNEQFF
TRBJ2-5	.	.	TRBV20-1	TGCAGTGCTAGAGATTGGCGGGATCAAGAGACCCAGTACTTC	CSARDWRDQETQYF
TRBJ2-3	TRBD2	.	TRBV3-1	TGTGCCGGCAGCACCCCCCTAGCGGGAGCTTCAGATACGCAGTATTTT	CAGSTPLAGASDTQYF
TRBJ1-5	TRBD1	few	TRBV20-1	TGCAGTGCCTTCCCGGGACAGGGAAACTCTCAGCCCCAGCATTTT	CSAFPGQGNSQPQHF
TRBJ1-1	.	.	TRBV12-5	TGTGCTAGTGGTTTCGGGGGGAGCACTGAAGCTTTCTTT	CASGFGGSTEAFF
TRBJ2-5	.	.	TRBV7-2	TGTGCCAGCAGCTTAGTAACGGGACCACAGGAGACCCAGTACTTC	CASSLVTGPQETQYF
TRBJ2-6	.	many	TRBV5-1	TGCGCCAGCAGCTTGGACGGATCTGGGGCCAACGTCCTGACTTTC	CASSLDGSGANVLTF
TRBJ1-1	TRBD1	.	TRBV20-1	TGCAGTGCTCAGGGGGAAGTTAGGGTAGCTTTCTTT	CSAQGEVRVAFF
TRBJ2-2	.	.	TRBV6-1	TGTGCCAGCAGTGCCTTATTCACCGGGGAGCTGTTTTTT	CASSALFTGELFF
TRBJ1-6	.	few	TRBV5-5	TGTGCCAGCAGCCCCCGTGTGAGGGAGAGTTCACCCCTCCACTTT	CASSPRVRESSPLHF
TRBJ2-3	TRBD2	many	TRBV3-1	TGTGCCAGCAGCCAAGTAGCGGGGGATAGCACAGATACGCAGTATTTT	CASSQVAGDSTDTQYF
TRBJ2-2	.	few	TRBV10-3	TGTGCCATCAGTGAGTCCATCGCCCGGGACCGCCAACAGGAGCTGTTTTTT	CAISESIARDRQQELFF
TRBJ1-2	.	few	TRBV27	TGTGCCAGCAGAACGGAGCCTTATGGCTACACCTTC	CASRTEPYGYTF
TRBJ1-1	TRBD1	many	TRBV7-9	TGTGCCAGCAGCTTTGGGACAGGGGCTGAAGCTTTCTTT	CASSFGTGAEAFF
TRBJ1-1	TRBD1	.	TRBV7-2	TGTGCCAGCAGCCTAAAGACAGGGGCCACTGAAGCTTTCTTT	CASSLKTGATEAFF
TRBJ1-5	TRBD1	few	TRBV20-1	TGCAGTGCTAGACAGCCGGGACAGGGGTTCCAGCCCCAGCATTTT	CSARQPGQGFQPQHF
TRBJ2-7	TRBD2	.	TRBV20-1	TGCAGTGCTAGGGGGCTAGCGGTGTCCTACGAGCAGTACTTC	CSARGLAVSYEQYF
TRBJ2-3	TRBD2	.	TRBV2	TGTGCCAGCAGTGCCAGACTAGCGGGGGGAGATACGCAGTATTTT	CASSARLAGGDTQYF
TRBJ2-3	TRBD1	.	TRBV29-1	TGCAGCGTACAGACCGGGACAGGGTTCGGCACAGATACGCAGTATTTT	CSVQTGTGFGTDTQYF
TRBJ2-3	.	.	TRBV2	TGTGCCAGCTGGGGCACAGATACGCAGTATTTT	CASWGTDTQYF
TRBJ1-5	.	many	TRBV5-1	TGCGCCAGCAGCTTGGTAGGGGCAGGTCAGCCCCAGCATTTT	CASSLVGAGQPQHF
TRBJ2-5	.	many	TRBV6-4	TGTGCCAGCAGTCCTCAGGCCGGGGCTCGACAGACCCAGTACTTC	CASSPQAGARQTQYF
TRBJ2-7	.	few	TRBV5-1	TGCGCCAGCAACCGGGACGGCGCAATGAACGAGCAGTACTTC	CASNRDGAMNEQYF
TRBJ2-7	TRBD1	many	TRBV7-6	TGTGCCAGCAGCCGGGACAGGACCTACGAGCAGTACTTC	CASSRDRTYEQYF
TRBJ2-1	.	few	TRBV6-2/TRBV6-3	TGTGCCAGCGCTCAGAATTACAATGAGCAGTTCTTC	CASAQNYNEQFF
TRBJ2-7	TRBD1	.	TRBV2	TGTGCCAGCCTGACAGGGTACGAGCAGTACTTC	CASLTGYEQYF
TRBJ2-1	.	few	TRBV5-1	TGCGCCAGCAGCTTCTCGAACAGGGGAGGTGATGAGCAGTTCTTC	CASSFSNRGGDEQFF
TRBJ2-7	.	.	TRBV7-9	TGTGCCAGCAGCAGCCGACTAGTAACCTTCCACGAGCAGTACTTC	CASSSRLVTFHEQYF
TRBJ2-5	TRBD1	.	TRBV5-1	TGCGCCAGCAGCGTGGGACAGGGTCGAGAGACCCAGTACTTC	CASSVGQGRETQYF
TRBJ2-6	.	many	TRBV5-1	TGCGCCAGCAGCTTGGGAAACCGCGGCTCTGGGGCCAACGTCCTGACTTTC	CASSLGNRGSGANVLTF
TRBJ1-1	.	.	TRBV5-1	TGCGCCAGCAGCTTGGACACCCTGAACTCTGAAGCTTTCTTT	CASSLDTLNSEAFF
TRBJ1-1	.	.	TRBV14	TGTGCCAGCAGCCAAGATCTGGTCACTGAAGCTTTCTTT	CASSQDLVTEAFF
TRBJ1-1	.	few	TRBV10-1	TGCGCCAGCAGTGACACCCGGACAGTGAACACTGAAGCTTTCTTT	CASSDTRTVNTEAFF
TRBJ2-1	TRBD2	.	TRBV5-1	TGCGCCAGCAGCTTGGTTGCTAGCGGGAGGAGTGCGTTGAGAAATGAGCAGTTCTTC	CASSLVASGRSALRNEQFF
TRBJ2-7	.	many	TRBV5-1	TGCGCCAGCAGCCTCCAGGCAGCCTACGAGCAGTACTTC	CASSLQAAYEQYF
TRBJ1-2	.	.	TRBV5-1	TGCGCCAGCAGACTCGCAGCGAACTATGGCTACACCTTC	CASRLAANYGYTF
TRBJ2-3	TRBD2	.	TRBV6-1	TGTGCCAGCAGGTACCAACCTGGACTAGCGGGACTCCGCACAGATACGCAGTATTTT	CASRYQPGLAGLRTDTQYF
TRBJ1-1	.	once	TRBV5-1	TGCGCCAGCAGCTTGGACGGGGTGCGGAACACTGAAGCTTTCTTT	CASSLDGVRNTEAFF
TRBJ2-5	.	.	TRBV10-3	TGTGCCATCAGTGAGTCCCGGACAGCACAAGAGACCCAGTACTTC	CAISESRTAQETQYF
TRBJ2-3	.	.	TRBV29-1	TGCAGCGTTTTCTGGACGAAAAGCACAGATACGCAGTATTTT	CSVFWTKSTDTQYF
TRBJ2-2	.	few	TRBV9	TGTGCCAGCACCCCAACCCTCGGGTCCGGGGAGCTGTTTTTT	CASTPTLGSGELFF
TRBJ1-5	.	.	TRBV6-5	TGTGCCAGCAGTTACCTCAAGCGCTATAGCAATCAGCCCCAGCATTTT	CASSYLKRYSNQPQHF
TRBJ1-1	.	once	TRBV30	TGTGCCTGGATGGTGCCGGAGAACACTGAAGCTTTCTTT	CAWMVPENTEAFF
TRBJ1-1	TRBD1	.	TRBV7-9	TGTGCCAGCAGTTGGGGACAGCGAGACACTGAAGCTTTCTTT	CASSWGQRDTEAFF
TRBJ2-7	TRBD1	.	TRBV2	TGTGCCAGCAGTCCTAGGACAGGACCCTACGAGCAGTACTTC	CASSPRTGPYEQYF
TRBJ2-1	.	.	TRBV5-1	TGCGCCAGCAGCTCTTGGGACTACAATGAGCAGTTCTTC	CASSSWDYNEQFF
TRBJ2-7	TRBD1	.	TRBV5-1	TGCGCCAGCAGTATAAACCCGGGACAGGGGGCCTACGAGCAGTACTTC	CASSINPGQGAYEQYF
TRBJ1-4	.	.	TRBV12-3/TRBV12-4	TGTGCCAGCACCACATGGGGATATAATGAAAAACTGTTTTTT	CASTTWGYNEKLFF
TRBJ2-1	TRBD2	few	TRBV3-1	TGTGCCAGCAGCCAACTAGCGGGAACCTCCAATGAGCAGTTCTTC	CASSQLAGTSNEQFF
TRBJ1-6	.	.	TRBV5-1	TGCGCCAGCAGCTTGGAGGTCGGGGAATCACCCCTCCACTTT	CASSLEVGESPLHF
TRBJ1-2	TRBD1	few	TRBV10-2	TGCGCCAGCAGTGGCGGACAGGGGGGCTACACCTTC	CASSGGQGGYTF
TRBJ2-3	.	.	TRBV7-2	TGTGCCAGCAGCTTGAGCGGCCTCACAGATACGCAGTATTTT	CASSLSGLTDTQYF